The present TCR beta chain was sequenced within a study of T cell repertoires in cytomegalovirus infection. Findings of the study overall: In two of eight donors, the top clonotype was HLA-C-restricted CMV-specific.

Germline lookup yields CDR1 SGHVS and CDR2 FNYEAQ. The ends were cut back, 4 bases at V and 1 base at J, with 17 bases in the middle. The CDR3 contains 16 residues. TCRdb reprocessed the reads via MiXCR and lists one record per CDR3 protein. The data contain a few hundred thousand distinct CDR3 sequences, more than 40% of them singletons. This clonotype came up a few times. What it binds is unknown. This TCR was sampled from a human donor in good health (CMV status not recorded). Some clones in this sample may be carry-over from other donors' samples. Sequencing used cultured PBMCs, obtained from culture after CMV antigen stimulation. The rearrangement uses TRBV7-6 and TRBJ2-7; D is possibly TRBD2 (6 bases). CDR3 coding DNA: TGTGCCAGCAGCTCCGGCCTCGGCGGGGTTTCCTACGAGCAGTACTTC. It encodes CASSSGLGGVSYEQYF. Full variable domain (remainder filled in from reference TRBV7-6 and TRBJ2-7): GAGVSQSPRYKVTKRGQDVALRCDPISGHVSLYWYRQALGQGPEFLTYFNYEAQQDKSGLPNDRFSAERPEGSISTLTIQRTEQRDSAMYRCASSSGLGGVSYEQYFGPGTRLTVT.